The rows below give T cell receptor beta chains drawn from one sample of a study of CD8 T cells in ankylosing spondylitis. MiXCR, applied by TCRdb to the 5' RACE reads, yields one record per CDR3 protein. Of about 240,000 distinct CDR3 sequences in the sample, roughly 8.6% are singletons; the top ten hold about 6.5%. Material for sequencing was blood, either unsorted or a sorted T cell fraction (not recorded which). These receptors all come from a male donor with ankylosing spondylitis or in good health (not recorded which). Both conserved end residues are part of each CDR3. The D gene is left open where the match is weak. Clone size appears in some rows only: once, few, many, or a class for an expanded clone.

D,size,J,V,DNA,CDR3
TRBD2,many,TRBJ2-5,TRBV20-1,TGCAGTGCTAGAGATACAGCGACTAGCGGGATACAAGAGACCCAGTACTTC,CSARDTATSGIQETQYF
NA,few,TRBJ2-7,TRBV7-3,TGTGCCAGCAGCTTAAAGGGTGGCGTCGAGCAGTACTTC,CASSLKGGVEQYF
NA,many,TRBJ2-7,TRBV20-1,TGCAGTGCCGCTCAAGCGGAGTTTAGGAACTACGAGCAGTACTTC,CSAAQAEFRNYEQYF
NA,many,TRBJ1-1,TRBV29-1,TGCAGCGTTGTCCAGGGCGTAGCTTTCTTT,CSVVQGVAFF
NA,NA,TRBJ2-1,TRBV4-1,TGCGCCAGCAGCCAAGCAAGGACGAATGAGCAGTTCTTC,CASSQARTNEQFF
NA,many,TRBJ2-1,TRBV12-3/TRBV12-4,TGTGCCAGCAGGCGCCTGGGGGCCCACAATGAGCAGTTCTTC,CASRRLGAHNEQFF
TRBD2,NA,TRBJ2-3,TRBV19,TGTGCCAGTAGTCTACTGAGCGGGAGTCGGACAGATACGCAGTATTTT,CASSLLSGSRTDTQYF
NA,few,TRBJ2-1,TRBV19,TGTGCCGTCGGGGCAGGGGAGGGCAATGAGCAGTTCTTC,CAVGAGEGNEQFF
TRBD2,NA,TRBJ2-7,TRBV20-1,TGCAGTGCACCTCTACCGGGACTAGCGAGAGACGAGCAGTACTTC,CSAPLPGLARDEQYF
NA,few,TRBJ1-1,TRBV3-1,TGTGCCAGCTGCCAAGATCTAGTTCGGGGGTCTCGGATGACGACTTTCTTT,CASCQDLVRGSRMTTFF
NA,NA,TRBJ2-6,TRBV12-3/TRBV12-4,TGTGCCAGCAGGGCCAGGCAAAGAGGTCTAGCGACCTCTGGGGCCAACGTCCTGACTTTC,CASRARQRGLATSGANVLTF
TRBD1,many,TRBJ1-1,TRBV28,TGTGCCAGCAGTTCGCCGGGACAGGGACCCACTACGAACACTGAAGCTTTCTTT,CASSSPGQGPTTNTEAFF
NA,many,TRBJ2-1,TRBV7-8,TGTGCCAGCAGCTTAGGAAGCGGACTGAACAATGAGCAGTTCTTC,CASSLGSGLNNEQFF
NA,NA,TRBJ2-1,TRBV10-3,TGTGCCATCAGTCCTGCGGCGGGACTGGGAGGTTATGAGCAGTTCTTC,CAISPAAGLGGYEQFF
NA,many,TRBJ1-1,TRBV5-6,TGTGCCAGCAGCTCGTCGGGGAGGGCGGACACTGAAGCTTTCTTT,CASSSSGRADTEAFF
NA,few,TRBJ2-5,TRBV11-1,TGTGCCAGCAGCTCGTCCCCGTCCACAGAGACCCAGTACTTC,CASSSSPSTETQYF
NA,many,TRBJ2-1,TRBV5-1,TGCGCCAGCAGCTTGTCCGACAGGGAGCAGTTCTTC,CASSLSDREQFF
TRBD1,many,TRBJ2-5,TRBV5-1,TGCGCCAGCAGCAGTTTCAGGGGGCGGAAGGAGACCCAGTACTTC,CASSSFRGRKETQYF
NA,few,TRBJ2-7,TRBV5-1,TGCGCCAGCGCCTCCGGGACGAGCTCCTACGAGCAGTACTTC,CASASGTSSYEQYF
NA,many,TRBJ2-3,TRBV20-1,TGCAGTGCTAGGGGGCCCGCAACAGATACGCAGTATTTT,CSARGPATDTQYF
NA,NA,TRBJ2-5,TRBV7-2,TGTGCCAGCAGCTCCGGGACCTTGAGAGAGACCCAGTACTTC,CASSSGTLRETQYF
TRBD1,many,TRBJ2-3,TRBV18,TGTGCCAGCTCACCACGAAGGGACAGGGGTACAGATACGCAGTATTTT,CASSPRRDRGTDTQYF
TRBD1,many,TRBJ2-7,TRBV4-1,TGCGCCAGCAGCTTGGGACAGGTAAACACCTACGAGCAGTACTTC,CASSLGQVNTYEQYF
TRBD1,many,TRBJ2-6,TRBV3-1,TGTGCCAGCAGCCAAGGACAGGGGGCATTTGGGGCCAACGTCCTGACTTTC,CASSQGQGAFGANVLTF
NA,many,TRBJ2-1,TRBV5-1,TGCGCCAGCAGCTTGGAGTGGGGATCCTACAATGAGCAGTTCTTC,CASSLEWGSYNEQFF
TRBD2,NA,TRBJ2-1,TRBV4-1,TGCGCCAGCAGCCAACTTGGGGCGGGAGGGCCTCTCAATGAGCAGTTCTTC,CASSQLGAGGPLNEQFF
TRBD1,NA,TRBJ1-1,TRBV29-1,TGCAGCGCCGAGGGGACAGCCACTGAAGCTTTCTTT,CSAEGTATEAFF
NA,many,TRBJ2-4,TRBV10-1,TGCGCCAGCAGCTTCGACATCTTCGGGATTCAGTACTTC,CASSFDIFGIQYF
NA,few,TRBJ2-7,TRBV20-1,TGCAGTGCTACTCGGGAGATCGGCGAGCAGTACTTC,CSATREIGEQYF
TRBD2,many,TRBJ2-1,TRBV20-1,TGCAGTGCTCCGAGACTAGCGGGGGGCAATGAGCAGTTCTTC,CSAPRLAGGNEQFF
TRBD2,NA,TRBJ2-7,TRBV4-2,TGTGCCAGCAGCCCCGGGCGAACTTGCGGGAGGGTGTACGAGCAGTACTTC,CASSPGRTCGRVYEQYF
TRBD1,many,TRBJ1-1,TRBV20-1,TGCAGTGCTGGGCCTGGACAGGTGAACACTGAAGCTTTCTTT,CSAGPGQVNTEAFF
TRBD1,many,TRBJ2-7,TRBV10-3,TGTGCCATCAGTCAACAGGGGGGTTCCTACGAGCAGTACTTC,CAISQQGGSYEQYF
NA,many,TRBJ2-5,TRBV20-1,TGCAGTGCTCCGTACCAAGAGACCCAGTACTTC,CSAPYQETQYF
NA,many,TRBJ2-2,TRBV20-1,TGCAGTGCCGTCGTAGGGAGAAGAAGCACCGGGGAGCTGTTTTTT,CSAVVGRRSTGELFF
NA,many,TRBJ2-1,TRBV20-1,TGCAGTGCTATTGGGGCAGGTTACAATGAGCAGTTCTTC,CSAIGAGYNEQFF
TRBD1,many,TRBJ2-5,TRBV6-1,TGTGCCAGCAGTCGACGGGACAGTTTAGTGTTCGGAGAGACCCAGTACTTC,CASSRRDSLVFGETQYF
TRBD2,NA,TRBJ2-1,TRBV14,TGTGCCAGCAGCCAAGCCAGCGGGGCCCCACTCTACAATGAGCAGTTCTTC,CASSQASGAPLYNEQFF
TRBD1,NA,TRBJ2-7,TRBV19,TGTGCCAGTAGTTTAAGGGACAGCCTCTACGAGCAGTACTTC,CASSLRDSLYEQYF
NA,many,TRBJ2-2,TRBV12-3/TRBV12-4,TGTGCCAGCACCACGGACGGGACGGTTGGCGGGGAGCTGTTTTTT,CASTTDGTVGGELFF
TRBD1,few,TRBJ2-7,TRBV30,TGTGCCTGGAGTGCACCGGGGACAGCCATATACGGGCAGTACTTC,CAWSAPGTAIYGQYF
TRBD2,NA,TRBJ2-7,TRBV7-2,TGTGCCAGCAGCTTGGCGGCTAGCGGGAGCTCCTACGAGCAGTACTTC,CASSLAASGSSYEQYF
TRBD2,many,TRBJ2-1,TRBV20-1,TGCAGTGCTAGGGCTAGCGGGGGGGCCAATCACAATGAGCAGTTCTTC,CSARASGGANHNEQFF
NA,NA,TRBJ2-7,TRBV6-5,TGTGCCAGCAGTTACTCGAACAGGGAGAGTGACGAGCAGTACTTC,CASSYSNRESDEQYF
NA,NA,TRBJ2-7,TRBV30,TGTGCCTGGAGTCTTTTGGACAGTTACGAGCAGTACTTC,CAWSLLDSYEQYF
TRBD2,NA,TRBJ2-3,TRBV9,TGTGCCAGCAGCGCGGGGACTAGCGGGGGGGCCGGGACAGATACGCAGTATTTT,CASSAGTSGGAGTDTQYF